The 6 T cell receptor beta chains below come from one sample, sequenced in a study of shared clonotypes between healthy human individuals. TCRdb's table, derived via immunoSEQ multiplex PCR, lists solely in-frame clones and lacks some. The profile covers 850,000 to 1,200,000 clones, with roughly 75% appearing a single time and around 1.5% taken by the ten largest. What was sequenced was memory CD4+ T cells sorted from blood. Subset: CD45RA-negative fraction. Receptor source: a man aged 18 to 30 in good health.

The chain couples TRBV25-1 to TRBJ1-1; tentatively, D is TRBD1 (5 bases). CDR3 size: 14 residues. Germline V gene data show CDR1 as MGHDK and CDR2 as SYGVNS. The germline V and J ends were trimmed by 1 base and 3 bases, with 9 bases remaining between them. The CDR3 region is CASSESGRYTEAFF. CDR3 in DNA: TGTGCCAGCAGTGAATCGGGGCGCTACACTGAAGCTTTCTTT.

The V and J genes are TRBV6-4 and TRBJ2-1; weak D call: TRBD1 (6 bases). CDR1 is MRHNA and CDR2 is SNTAGT in the germline V gene. The CDR3 contains 15 residues. Trimming took off 5 bases at V and 0 bases at J, with 11 bases between the two ends. The CDR3 DNA follows: TGTGCCAGCAGTCGACAGGACAGCTCCTACAATGAGCAGTTCTTC. It translates to CASSRQDSSYNEQFF.

The J gene is TRBJ2-2, the V gene TRBV10-3; no firm D call. The CDR3 runs to 14 residues. Germline V CDR1 and CDR2: ENHRY, SYGVKD. Trimming shortened V by 6 bases and J by 0 bases, and 8 bases separated the two germline ends. CDR3 sequence: CAIRQTPNTGELFF. The CDR3 DNA reads TGTGCCATCAGGCAGACCCCGAACACCGGGGAGCTGTTTTTT.

This sequence joins TRBV11-3 and TRBJ1-2, with D unresolved. Germline CDR1 and CDR2: SGHNT and YENEEA. The CDR3 contains 14 residues. The V end was cut by 0 bases, the J end by 8 bases, with 13 bases between. CDR3 DNA sequence: TGTGCCAGCAGCTTAGATAGACCAGCCGGAGGCTACACCTTC. Encoded protein: CASSLDRPAGGYTF.

This chain connects TRBV5-4 to TRBJ1-3; D uncertain. V was trimmed by 4 bases and J by 2 bases, leaving 7 bases between them. The germline V gene has CDR1 SGHNT and CDR2 YYREEE (reference sequence). The CDR3 is 13 amino acids. CDR3 coding DNA: TGTGCCAGCAGCCTCAGAACTGGAAACACCATATATTTT. Translation: CASSLRTGNTIYF.

Worth noting for this clone: Other DNA sequences from this sample encode an identical CDR3 as well. The chain uses TRBV11-3 and TRBJ2-5, with unresolved D. The CDR3 contains 14 residues. Trimming shortened V by 0 bases and J by 5 bases, and 10 bases separated the two germline ends. The germline V gene encodes CDR1 SGHNT and CDR2 YENEEA. In DNA form, the CDR3 reads TGTGCCAGCAGCTTAGATACGAATGCGGAGACCCAGTACTTC. Amino acid sequence: CASSLDTNAETQYF.